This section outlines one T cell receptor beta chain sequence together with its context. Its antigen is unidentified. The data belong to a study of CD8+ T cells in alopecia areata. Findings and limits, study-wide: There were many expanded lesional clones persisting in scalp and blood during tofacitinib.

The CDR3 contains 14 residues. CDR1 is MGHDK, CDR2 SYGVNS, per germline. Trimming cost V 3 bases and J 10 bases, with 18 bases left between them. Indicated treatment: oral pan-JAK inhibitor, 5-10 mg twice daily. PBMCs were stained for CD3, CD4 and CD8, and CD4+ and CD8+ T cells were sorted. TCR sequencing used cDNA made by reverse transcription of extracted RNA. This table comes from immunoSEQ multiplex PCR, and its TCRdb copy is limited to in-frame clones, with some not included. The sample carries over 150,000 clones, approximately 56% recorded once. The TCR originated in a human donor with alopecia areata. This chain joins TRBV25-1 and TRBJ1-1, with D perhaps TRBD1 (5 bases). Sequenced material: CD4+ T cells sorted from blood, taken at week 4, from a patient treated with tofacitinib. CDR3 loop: CASSDPGRFLGAFF. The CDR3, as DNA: TGTGCCAGCAGTGACCCGGGACGTTTCTTAGGAGCTTTCTTT.